These 15 T cell receptor beta chains share one sample of origin, sequenced in a study of T cell clusters in autoimmune cytopenias. TRB amplification used 250 ng of peripheral blood genomic DNA. TRB was amplified by touch-down multiplex PCR, primer pools A and B combined. TCRdb re-analyzed the multiplex PCR reads; it lists each CDR3 protein once, without DNA. The sample has several thousand distinct CDR3 sequences; the top ten hold less than 30%. What was sequenced was peripheral blood. These receptor sequences come from a human donor with an autoimmune cytopenia or autoimmune hepatitis (not recorded which).

The chain couples TRBV11-2 to TRBJ2-1; the TCRdb call, TRBD1, lacks DNA for checking. Germline CDR1 and CDR2: SGHAT and FQNNGV. The CDR3 consists of 12 residues. The CDR3 is CASRTGMNEQFF.

This clonotype is classed as medium-sized by frequency. V is TRBV7-6 and J is TRBJ2-5; TCRdb outputs TRBD2, but without DNA this stays unchecked. Germline CDR1 reads SGHVS; CDR2 reads FNYEAQ. CDR3 size: 11 residues. The CDR3: CASTARETQYF.

This clonotype counts as medium-sized by frequency. The V and J genes are TRBV6-5 and TRBJ2-1; the D gene TCRdb calls, TRBD2, cannot be checked with no DNA. The CDR3 runs 11 residues. Germline V gene data show CDR1 as MNHEY and CDR2 as SVGAGI. The CDR3 loop reads CASSSGLAQFF.

This chain links TRBV20-1 with TRBJ2-5; TCRdb's D gene call, TRBD2, goes unchecked for lack of DNA. Germline V gives CDR1 DFQATT, CDR2 SNEGSKA (reference sequence). CDR3 length: 12 amino acids. The CDR3 sequence is CSANREGETQYF.

Measured by frequency, this clonotype is medium-sized (0.01 to 0.1%). CDR3 residues: CASSLLTSSRGGGHEQFF. The chain combines TRBV27 with TRBJ2-1; TCRdb proposes TRBD2, but this gene call is untestable without DNA. The germline gives CDR1 MNHEY, CDR2 SMNVEV (reference sequence). This CDR3 contains 18 residues.

This chain joins TRBV19 and TRBJ1-5; TCRdb selects TRBD1, and the lack of DNA leaves this call unchecked. Per germline, CDR1 LNHDA and CDR2 SQIVND (reference sequence). This CDR3 is 15 amino acids long. The CDR3 region is CASKRQGVSNQPQHF.

This chain joins TRBV27 and TRBJ2-5; the D call from TCRdb, TRBD2, cannot be confirmed without DNA. In germline, CDR1 is MNHEY, CDR2 SMNVEV (reference sequence). The CDR3 runs to 16 residues. The CDR3 here is CASSPLAGGYQETQYF.

The V and J genes are TRBV6-1 and TRBJ2-5; there is no DNA to check the TCRdb D call of TRBD2. Per germline, CDR1 MNHNS and CDR2 SASEGT. This CDR3 is built from 17 residues. CDR3: CASSESARVVDQETQYF.

Judged by frequency, this clonotype is medium-sized (0.01 to 0.1%). V and J are TRBV5-1 and TRBJ2-1. The germline V gene encodes CDR1 SGHRS and CDR2 YFSETQ. CDR3 length equals 12 residues. This CDR3 reads CASSQSKNEQFF.

V gene TRBV10-3 combines with J gene TRBJ1-1; with no DNA, the TCRdb D assignment of TRBD1 cannot be verified. In germline, CDR1 is ENHRY, CDR2 SYGVKD. The CDR3 totals 14 residues. The CDR3 loop reads CAIRNDRANTEAFF.

V and J are TRBV24-1 and TRBJ2-1; the D call of TRBD1 rests on TCRdb alone, since no DNA is present to check it. The CDR3 runs 15 residues. CDR1 and CDR2 (germline): KGHDR, SFDVKD. CDR3 sequence reads: CATSGRGGASWEQFF.

This clonotype is medium-sized (0.01 to 0.1%) by frequency. This chain connects TRBV5-4 to TRBJ2-5; TCRdb designates TRBD1, a call that cannot be tested without DNA. This CDR3 is built from 13 residues. Germline CDR1 SGHNT, CDR2 YYREEE (reference sequence). CDR3 region: CASSAPAQETQYF. Full variable domain (outside the CDR3, taken from reference TRBV5-4 and TRBJ2-5): ETGVTQSPTHLIKTRGQQVTLRCSSQSGHNTVSWYQQALGQGPQFIFQYYREEENGRGNFPPRFSGLQFPNYSSELNVNALELDDSALYLCASSAPAQETQYFGPGTRLLVL.

This clonotype ranks as medium-sized in terms of frequency. The gene calls are TRBV19 and TRBJ2-3. The V gene's germline CDR1 is LNHDA and CDR2 SQIVND (reference sequence). This CDR3 comprises 15 residues. CDR3 in amino acids: CASSISGGGTDTQYF.

Measured by frequency, this clonotype is medium-sized. The chain employs TRBV6-5 and TRBJ1-2. The length of the CDR3 is 13 residues. Germline-derived CDR1 and CDR2 are MNHEY and SVGAGI. The CDR3 is CASSDRGWSGYTF.

This clonotype is classed as medium-sized by frequency. J is TRBJ1-1 and V is TRBV6-5. CDR1 MNHEY and CDR2 SVGAGI come from the germline V gene. The CDR3 is 14 residues long. CDR3 protein: CASSYKGGTTEAFF.